A selection of T cell receptor beta chains follows, all from one sample in a study of T cells in Graves' hyperthyroidism and ophthalmopathy. TCRdb re-called the multiplex PCR reads through MiXCR, storing one row per CDR3 protein. The profile shows 700,000 or so distinct CDR3 sequences, roughly 15% of them singletons. The sequencing sample was made of blood. The receptors were gathered from a woman aged 50 to 65 with Graves' ophthalmopathy. Each CDR3 is given with its conserved first and last residue. A D gene is named only where the DNA matches it firmly. Part of the rows lack a size; the others show once, few, many or a class for expanded clones.

V,size,J,D,DNA,CDR3
TRBV29-1,-,TRBJ1-1,-,TGCAGCGCCCGAGATCCTGAAGCTTTCTTT,CSARDPEAFF
TRBV5-1,few,TRBJ2-5,-,TGCGCCAGCAGCTTGGATCGGAGCAGCCTACAAGAGACCCAGTACTTC,CASSLDRSSLQETQYF
TRBV7-3,few,TRBJ2-3,-,TGTGCCAGCAGCACGACCGCCGGGTGGGGCACAGATACGCAGTATTTT,CASSTTAGWGTDTQYF
TRBV10-3,many,TRBJ2-7,-,TGTGCCATCAGTGCAAGGGCCGAGCAGTACTTC,CAISARAEQYF
TRBV29-1,many,TRBJ2-5,TRBD1,TGCAGCGTCTCCGGGACAGCCCAAGAGACCCAGTACTTC,CSVSGTAQETQYF
TRBV5-5,many,TRBJ2-1,-,TGTGCCAGCAGCGATCGTCTAGACAACTCCTACAATGAGCAGTTCTTC,CASSDRLDNSYNEQFF
TRBV9,few,TRBJ2-1,TRBD2,TGTGCCAGCAGCGGTACCCTAGCGGGAGATGGTAATGAGCAGTTCTTC,CASSGTLAGDGNEQFF
TRBV5-4,-,TRBJ2-5,-,TGTGCCAGCAGCGCGGCGGGGGGGACAGGGGAGACCCAGTACTTC,CASSAAGGTGETQYF
TRBV20-1,-,TRBJ2-7,-,TGCAGTGCGACGATTGTAATTCAGGGAGAGCAGTACTTC,CSATIVIQGEQYF
TRBV2,few,TRBJ1-2,-,TGTGCCAGCAGTGGGACCGGGGAGGGCTATGGCTACACCTTC,CASSGTGEGYGYTF
TRBV5-1,-,TRBJ2-7,TRBD2,TGCGCCAGCGGGGCTAGCGGGAGGAACGAGCAGTACTTC,CASGASGRNEQYF
TRBV28,few,TRBJ1-3,TRBD1,TGTGCCAGCAGTTTAACCGGGACAGGGGGCTCCTATTCTGGAAACACCATATATTTT,CASSLTGTGGSYSGNTIYF
TRBV6-2/TRBV6-3,-,TRBJ1-2,-,TGTGCCAGCAGGACCGCCGGGACGGCCGCTTATGGCTACACCTTC,CASRTAGTAAYGYTF
TRBV6-2/TRBV6-3,few,TRBJ2-7,TRBD1,TGTGCCAGCAATCCGGGACAGGGTTATTACGAGCAGTACTTC,CASNPGQGYYEQYF
TRBV12-3/TRBV12-4,many,TRBJ1-5,TRBD1,TGTGCCAGCAGTTTATTTCTTTTAGACAGGGGAGGACAGCCCCAGCATTTT,CASSLFLLDRGGQPQHF
TRBV12-3/TRBV12-4,many,TRBJ2-5,TRBD2,TGTGCCAGCCGAGTTTGGGAGGGCCGGGCCGAGACCCAGTACTTC,CASRVWEGRAETQYF
TRBV2,many,TRBJ2-7,-,TGTGCCAGCAGGGCACAGGGCCACCTTCTGTACGAGCAGTACTTC,CASRAQGHLLYEQYF